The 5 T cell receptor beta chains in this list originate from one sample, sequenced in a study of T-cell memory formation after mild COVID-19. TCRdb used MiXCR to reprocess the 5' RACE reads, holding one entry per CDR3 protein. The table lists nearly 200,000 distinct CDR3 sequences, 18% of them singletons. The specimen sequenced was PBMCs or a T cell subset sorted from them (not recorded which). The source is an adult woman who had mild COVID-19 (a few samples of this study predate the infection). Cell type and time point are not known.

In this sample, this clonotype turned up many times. The CDR3, as DNA: TGCAGTGCTACAAAACCCGAAGACTCCTACGAGCAGTACTTC. It yields the protein CSATKPEDSYEQYF. The V call is TRBV20-1, the J call TRBJ2-7; unclear D gene. The CDR3 is 14 amino acids. Germline CDR1 reads DFQATT; CDR2 reads SNEGSKA (reference sequence). V lost 4 bases, J lost 0 bases, and 13 bases lay in between.

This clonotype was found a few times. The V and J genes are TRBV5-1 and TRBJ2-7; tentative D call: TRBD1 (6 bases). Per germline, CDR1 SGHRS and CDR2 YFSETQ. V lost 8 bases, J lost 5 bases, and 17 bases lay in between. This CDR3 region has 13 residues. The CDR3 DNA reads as TGCGCCAGTACCACCGGACAGTACCACGAGCAGTACTTC. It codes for CASTTGQYHEQYF.

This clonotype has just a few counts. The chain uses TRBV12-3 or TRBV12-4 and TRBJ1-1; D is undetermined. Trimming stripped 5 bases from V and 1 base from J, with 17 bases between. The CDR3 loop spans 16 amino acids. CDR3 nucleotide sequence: TGTGCCAGCAGTCCGCGCCAACAAGGACGGAACACTGAAGCTTTCTTT. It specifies CASSPRQQGRNTEAFF.

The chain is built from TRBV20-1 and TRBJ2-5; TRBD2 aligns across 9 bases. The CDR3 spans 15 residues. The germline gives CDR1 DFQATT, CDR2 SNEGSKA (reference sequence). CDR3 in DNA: TGCAGGGCTCTACCGACTAGCGGTCCGCAAGAGACCCAGTACTTC. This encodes CRALPTSGPQETQYF.

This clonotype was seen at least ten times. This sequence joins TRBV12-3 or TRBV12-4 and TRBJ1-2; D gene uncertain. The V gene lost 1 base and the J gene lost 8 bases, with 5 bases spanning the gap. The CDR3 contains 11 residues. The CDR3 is CASSLGEGYTF. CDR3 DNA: TGTGCCAGCAGTTTAGGTGAGGGCTACACCTTC.